Shown below are 31 T cell receptor beta chains from a single sample sequenced in a study of T cell repertoires in cytomegalovirus infection. In TCRdb, the reads were re-called with MiXCR into one record per CDR3 protein. The profile shows roughly 720,000 distinct CDR3 sequences, 35% to 40% of them singletons. The source material was PBMCs. The receptor source for this set is a human donor in good health (CMV status not recorded). Some clones in this sample may be carry-over from other donors' samples.

The chain is built from TRBV18 and TRBJ1-5; D not resolved. CDR1 is KGHSH, CDR2 LQKENI, per germline. V was trimmed by 3 bases and J by 6 bases, leaving 12 bases between them. The length of the CDR3 is 14 residues. CDR3 DNA: TGTGCCAGCTCACCCGCGCACCTCAGTCAGCCCCAGCATTTT. Protein product: CASSPAHLSQPQHF. Combining the CDR3 with reference TRBV18 and TRBJ1-5 gives the whole variable domain NAGVMQNPRHLVRRRGQEARLRCSPMKGHSHVYWYRQLPEEGLKFMVYLQKENIIDESGMPKERFSAEFPKEGPSILRIQQVVRGDSAAYFCASSPAHLSQPQHFGDGTRLSIL.

V is TRBV23-1 and J is TRBJ1-2, with D tentatively TRBD1 (6 bases). TRBV23-1 is an open reading frame, and its role is uncertain. Deletions cut 4 bases from V and 6 bases from J, with 18 bases between. This CDR3 contains 15 residues. The CDR3 DNA reads as TGCGCCAGCAGTCTCTTTGGGGGGGGGGCCGATGGCTACACCTTC. It encodes CASSLFGGGADGYTF.

The chain joins TRBV3-1 to TRBJ1-6; tentatively, D is TRBD1 (5 bases). The germline V gene encodes CDR1 LGHDT and CDR2 YNNKEL (reference sequence). V was pared by 1 base and J by 7 bases, with 11 bases between. This CDR3 spans 15 amino acids. In nucleotides, the CDR3 is TGTGCCAGCAGCCAAGTAGGGGCTTCCAATTCACCCCTCCACTTT. Amino acid sequence: CASSQVGASNSPLHF.

This clonotype has a handful of counts. The V and J genes are TRBV28 and TRBJ1-3; D unclear. V dropped 5 bases and J dropped 2 bases, with 10 bases sitting between them. Per germline, CDR1 MDHEN and CDR2 SYDVKM. The CDR3 sequence is 14 residues long. The CDR3 here is CASSGPPPGNTIYF. CDR3 DNA: TGTGCCAGCAGTGGTCCACCCCCTGGAAACACCATATATTTT.

The chain links TRBV2 to TRBJ1-1; 7 bases are shared with TRBD1. J lost 8 bases, V lost 2 bases, and 5 bases had no gene match. Germline CDR1 reads SNHLY; CDR2 reads FYNNEI. This CDR3 spans 13 amino acids. The CDR3 coding sequence is TGTGCCAGCAGTGAATTTGGGGACAGAGAAGCTTTCTTT. Its translation: CASSEFGDREAFF.

The CDR3 is CASSQVWGAGEKLFF. DNA for the CDR3: TGTGCCAGCAGCCAAGTTTGGGGGGCTGGTGAAAAACTGTTTTTT. This chain connects TRBV14 to TRBJ1-4; D is possibly TRBD1 (6 bases). Germline CDR1 is SGHDN and CDR2 is FVKESK. Trimming took off 1 base at V and 7 bases at J, with 13 bases between the two ends. This CDR3 is 15 amino acids long.

The chain combines TRBV6-1 with TRBJ2-5; 7 positions match TRBD2. V was pared by 5 bases and J by 2 bases, with 14 bases of the junction left unmatched. Per germline, CDR1 MNHNS and CDR2 SASEGT. The CDR3 runs to 17 residues. CDR3 nucleotide sequence: TGTGCCAGCAGTACACCCCGGGTCAGCGGGACTCAAGAGACCCAGTACTTC. This translates into CASSTPRVSGTQETQYF.

This clonotype showed up just a few times. The junction shows a germline mismatch at one end, possibly a read error. The chain uses TRBV4-3 and TRBJ2-7; no definite D call. CDR1 is LGHNA, CDR2 YSLEER, per germline. The CDR3 loop spans 14 amino acids. CDR3 nucleotide sequence: TGCGCCAGCAGCCTCCTGGGGAACTCCCACGAGCAGTACTTC. Residues: CASSLLGNSHEQYF.

The rearrangement joins TRBV11-2 to TRBJ1-1; possible D gene TRBD1, 6 bases. This CDR3 contains 16 residues. V dropped 8 bases and J dropped 7 bases, with 26 bases sitting between them. Germline V lookup: CDR1 SGHAT, CDR2 FQNNGV. CDR3: CASRVSQGRFRDEAFF. The CDR3 DNA follows: TGTGCCAGCCGGGTATCGCAGGGGCGCTTTCGAGATGAAGCTTTCTTT. The variable domain in full, completed from reference TRBV11-2 and TRBJ1-1, reads EAGVAQSPRYKIIEKRQSVAFWCNPISGHATLYWYQQILGQGPKLLIQFQNNGVVDDSQLPKDRFSAERLKGVDSTLKIQPAKLEDSAVYLCASRVSQGRFRDEAFFGQGTRLTVV.

This clonotype was seen a few times. This chain connects TRBV6-2 or TRBV6-3 to TRBJ2-7; TRBD2 matches at 8 bases. CDR1 and CDR2 (germline): MNHEY, SVGEGT. CDR3 length: 14 residues. The J segment lost 2 bases and the V segment lost 5 bases, leaving 5 bases of the junction unmatched. The CDR3 DNA is TGTGCCAGCAGTGCCGGGACTAGGACCTACGAGCAGTACTTC. Translation gives CASSAGTRTYEQYF.

The chain couples TRBV27 to TRBJ2-2; 15 bases agree with TRBD2. The germline CDR1 and CDR2 sequences are MNHEY and SMNVEV (reference sequence). Losses at the gene ends were 5 bases for V and 4 bases for J; bases not matched to a gene: 5. This CDR3 is built from 17 residues. As DNA, the CDR3 is TGTGCCAGCAGTCCCGGACTAGCGGGAGGGGTCACCGGGGAGCTGTTTTTT. Translation gives CASSPGLAGGVTGELFF.

This chain uses TRBV19 with TRBJ2-2; 7 nucleotides align to TRBD1. CDR1 is LNHDA, CDR2 SQIVND, per germline (reference sequence). The CDR3 extends over 21 amino acids. With 5 bases clipped from V and 4 bases from J, the junction kept 25 bases outside the gene matches. CDR3 amino acids: CASSLVLVGYGRDRPTGELFF. The CDR3 nucleotides read TGTGCCAGTAGTTTGGTCCTGGTCGGATATGGTAGGGACAGACCCACCGGGGAGCTGTTTTTT.

Only a few counts were recorded for this clonotype. The V call is TRBV28, the J call TRBJ2-1, with 12 bases aligning to TRBD2. Germline V gene lookup returns CDR1 MDHEN and CDR2 SYDVKM. This CDR3 is built from 21 residues. After removal of 6 bases from V and 5 bases from J, the junction contained 23 bases not matched to a gene. CDR3 in amino acids: CASRIKWGFGLAGGQDNEQFF. In DNA, the CDR3 is TGTGCCAGCAGAATTAAATGGGGGTTCGGGCTAGCGGGAGGGCAGGACAATGAGCAGTTCTTC.

The J gene is TRBJ2-3, the V gene TRBV19; 12 nucleotides agree with TRBD2. The V and J ends lost 5 bases and 2 bases, in that order; junction bases with no gene match: 8. There are 17 residues in the CDR3. The germline gives CDR1 LNHDA, CDR2 SQIVND (reference sequence). The CDR3: CASSSGLAGSYTDTQYF. The CDR3 DNA follows: TGTGCCAGTAGTTCCGGACTAGCGGGGTCCTACACAGATACGCAGTATTTT.

V gene TRBV5-1 combines with J gene TRBJ2-3; D possibly matches TRBD1 or TRBD2 (6 bases each). CDR1 SGHRS and CDR2 YFSETQ come from the germline V gene. V was shortened by 3 bases and J by 2 bases, with 13 bases between the two germline ends. The CDR3 totals 15 residues. Here the CDR3 DNA reads TGCGCCAGCAGCTCGGCGGGACAAAACACAGATACGCAGTATTTT. Translating gives CASSSAGQNTDTQYF.

This clonotype was recorded a few times. The chain is built from TRBV2 and TRBJ2-1; a possible D gene is TRBD1 (6 bases). The V end lost 5 bases, the J end lost 0 bases, and 14 bases lay between the germline ends. This CDR3 spans 16 amino acids. CDR1 and CDR2 (germline): SNHLY, FYNNEI. The CDR3 spells CASSLDSPSSYNEQFF. The CDR3 DNA is TGTGCCAGCAGTTTGGACAGCCCGAGCTCCTACAATGAGCAGTTCTTC.

The chain couples TRBV18 to TRBJ2-5, with a possible D match to TRBD1 (6 bases). The CDR3 is 17 amino acids. CDR1 is KGHSH and CDR2 is LQKENI in the germline V gene. V was clipped by 1 base and J by 4 bases, with 19 bases between them. As DNA, the CDR3 is TGTGCCAGCTCACCACGCCCGGGACACGGGATTCCAGAGACCCAGTACTTC. The encoded protein is CASSPRPGHGIPETQYF.

The chain has TRBV7-4 and TRBJ1-4, with D possibly matching TRBD1 (5 bases). Trimming removed 5 bases at V and 7 bases at J, with 14 bases between. The V gene's germline CDR1 is SGHVT and CDR2 SQSDAQ. CDR3 length: 14 amino acids. The DNA of the CDR3 is TGTGCCAGCAGCCTGGGGCAGGCGATTGAAAAACTGTTTTTT. Its protein product is CASSLGQAIEKLFF.

The rearrangement joins TRBV4-1 to TRBJ2-2, with 11 nucleotides matching TRBD1. J lost 6 bases, V lost 9 bases, and 12 bases had no gene match. The CDR3 extends over 16 amino acids. From germline, CDR1 is MGHRA and CDR2 YSYEKL. The CDR3 sequence is CASKLAGTGGAGELFF. The CDR3 nucleotides are TGCGCCAGTAAACTCGCCGGGACAGGGGGGGCCGGGGAGCTGTTTTTT.

The V gene is TRBV19, the J gene TRBJ2-1, with 9 bases identical to TRBD1. The CDR3 spans 15 residues. Germline CDR1 and CDR2: LNHDA and SQIVND (reference sequence). V lost 5 bases, J lost 8 bases, and 10 bases stayed unmatched. The CDR3 sequence is CASSLGWDREHEQFF. CDR3 DNA sequence: TGTGCCAGTAGTCTTGGCTGGGACAGGGAACATGAGCAGTTCTTC.

This clonotype was counted between two and nine times. V and J are TRBV7-8 and TRBJ2-5; 9 bases are shared with TRBD2. After removal of 4 bases from V and 2 bases from J, the junction contained 14 bases not matched to a gene. The V gene's germline CDR1 is SGHVS and CDR2 FQNEAQ. The CDR3 consists of 18 residues. Here the CDR3 DNA reads TGTGCCAGCAGCTCTGGTGTGTTAGCGGGGGCCACACAAGAGACCCAGTACTTC. Its protein is CASSSGVLAGATQETQYF.

This clonotype appeared once. The V and J genes are TRBV20-1 and TRBJ1-1; 9 nucleotides line up with TRBD1. The CDR3 covers 14 residues. The germline CDR1 and CDR2 sequences are DFQATT and SNEGSKA (reference sequence). Trimming removed 3 bases from V and 3 bases from J; junction bases left unmatched: 5. CDR3 region: CSARWTGVYTEAFF. CDR3 sequence (DNA): TGCAGTGCTAGGTGGACAGGGGTTTACACTGAAGCTTTCTTT.

With respect to this clonotype: The junction and the germline gene differ at one end; a read error may be behind it. The chain employs TRBV7-2 and TRBJ2-7; D remains ambiguous. Germline CDR1 is SGHTA and CDR2 is FQGNSA. The CDR3 has 14 residues. CDR3 coding DNA: TGTGTCAGCCGCCCGACACGCGCTTCCTACGAGCAGTACTTC. This encodes CVSRPTRASYEQYF. The full variable domain, completed using reference TRBV7-2 and TRBJ2-7, is GAGVSQSPSNKVTEKGKDVELRCDPISGHTALYWYRQSLGQGLEFLIYFQGNSAPDKSGLPSDRFSAERTGGSVSTLTIQRTQQEDSAVYLCVSRPTRASYEQYFGPGTRLTVT.

A remark on this clonotype: A read error is possible here, since a much larger clone lies one base away. The V and J genes are TRBV20-1 and TRBJ1-5, with D hard to call. Germline V CDR1 and CDR2: DFQATT, SNEGSKA (reference sequence). The CDR3 has 12 amino acids. CDR3 sequence: CSSSQTNQPQHF. The CDR3 DNA reads as TGCAGTTCTAGTCAGACCAATCAGCCCCAGCATTTT.

This clonotype was seen a handful of times. V gene TRBV7-9 combines with J gene TRBJ2-1; possibly TRBD1 for D (6 bases). The CDR3 sequence is 16 residues long. Trimming took 4 bases from V and 2 from J, leaving 15 bases between them. CDR1 SEHNR and CDR2 FQNEAQ come from the germline V gene (reference sequence). CDR3: CASSYNRDTPYNEQFF. The CDR3 nucleotides are TGTGCCAGCAGCTACAACCGGGACACCCCCTACAATGAGCAGTTCTTC.

This clonotype was seen a few times. The chain uses TRBV6-1 and TRBJ1-1, with D perhaps TRBD1 (5 bases). V lost 1 base and J lost 4, with 16 bases in between. CDR1 and CDR2 from the germline V gene are MNHNS and SASEGT. This CDR3 region has 16 residues. The CDR3 loop is CASSEGSLGRGTEAFF. The CDR3 region has the DNA TGTGCCAGCAGTGAAGGAAGTCTCGGTAGGGGCACTGAAGCTTTCTTT.

V gene TRBV19 combines with J gene TRBJ1-5; the match to TRBD1 covers 7 bases. Germline V gene lookup returns CDR1 LNHDA and CDR2 SQIVND (reference sequence). V lost 3 bases, J lost 4 bases, and 6 bases stayed unmatched. The CDR3 is 15 residues long. CDR3 sequence reads: CASSMVTGTNQPQHF. The CDR3 DNA reads as TGTGCCAGTAGTATGGTGACAGGGACTAATCAGCCCCAGCATTTT.

The CDR3 DNA is TGTGCCAGCAGCTCACAATCGGGACAGGGAGCTGAAGCTTTCTTT. Residues: CASSSQSGQGAEAFF. This chain connects TRBV7-2 to TRBJ1-1; 9 bases map to TRBD1. The CDR3 loop spans 15 amino acids. Germline lookup yields CDR1 SGHTA and CDR2 FQGNSA. Losses at the gene ends were 4 bases for V and 6 bases for J; bases not matched to a gene: 9.

This clonotype was seen a handful of times. This chain connects TRBV28 to TRBJ2-5; 11 nucleotides agree with TRBD2. Germline V gene data show CDR1 as MDHEN and CDR2 as SYDVKM. CDR3 size: 17 residues. Trimming cost V 5 bases and J 2 bases; bases outside gene matches: 10. The CDR3 sequence: CASSGSGLAGQQETQYF. The CDR3 DNA reads as TGTGCCAGCAGTGGGTCCGGACTAGCGGGCCAACAAGAGACCCAGTACTTC.

The gene calls are TRBV12-3 or TRBV12-4 and TRBJ2-1; D is possibly TRBD1 or TRBD2 (5 bases each). Between the trimmed V and J ends, which lost 5 bases and 8 bases, there was a span of 19 bases. The CDR3 sequence is 15 residues long. This CDR3 is CASSSPTGALDEQFF. As DNA, the CDR3 is TGTGCCAGCAGTAGCCCGACCGGGGCACTGGATGAGCAGTTCTTC.

This clonotype was found many times. V is TRBV7-3 and J is TRBJ2-6; the match to TRBD2 covers 8 bases. The CDR3 covers 15 residues. With V trimmed by 5 bases and J by 2 bases, 2 bases remained unmatched. The germline V gene has CDR1 SGHTA and CDR2 FQGTGA. The CDR3 loop reads CASSPGGAGANVLTF. CDR3 in DNA: TGTGCCAGCAGCCCGGGGGGGGCTGGGGCCAACGTCCTGACTTTC.